This T cell receptor (beta chain) was obtained from a study of vaccination effects on CD4 cells after COVID-19. Study-level findings and limits: The study enrolled few convalescent patients and sampled no early post-infection timepoints.

Cultured cells yielded isolated CD4+ T cells after nine to ten days. Either the BNT162b2 or mRNA-1273 vaccine was given to participants in two doses. Vaccine recipients had no previous SARS-CoV-2 infection; their nucleocapsid antibodies were negative. The authors replaced half the medium with IL-2 medium on days 3 and 7. The length of the CDR3 is 11 residues. The table lists this clone with a few counts. Its specificity is unknown. The data were produced by immunoSEQ multiplex PCR, yet TCRdb's version contains in-frame clones alone and is incomplete. This table has 35,000 to 55,000 clones, around 70% appearing once.

The sequence was obtained from a human donor who received a COVID-19 vaccine. The starting material was CD4+ T cells from PBMCs cultured without peptide, obtained after COVID-19 vaccination. The chain has TRBV21-1 and TRBJ2-7; the table's D gene call, TRBD2, was not cross checked with the DNA. TRBV21-1 is reported as a pseudogene. Here the CDR3 reads CASHCRYEQYF. The CDR3 DNA reads TGTGCCAGCCACTGTCGCTACGAGCAGTACTTC.